This is a list of T cell receptor beta chains from one sample in a study of beta chain features in type 1 diabetes. Profiled with immunoSEQ multiplex PCR; TCRdb holds only in-frame clones, not every one. The sample lists about 900,000 clones, 17% occurring once. The sequencing input was naive CD4+ T cells from blood. The origin of the receptors is a woman between 18 and 29 years old in good health. Both conserved end residues are part of each CDR3.

J gene,V gene,CDR3 length,CDR3 protein
TRBJ2-3,TRBV9,14,CASSVAVNTDTQYF
TRBJ1-1,TRBV6-5,15,CASSSGQGKNTEAFF
TRBJ2-5,TRBV5-1,13,CASSPSGEETQYF
TRBJ2-5,TRBV7-7,18,CASSRRALAGGHQETQYF
TRBJ2-1,TRBV28,15,CASNQGGGDYNEQFF
TRBJ2-1,TRBV5-1,13,CASSPDRVNEQFF
TRBJ2-7,TRBV7-2,14,CASSLLAHSYEQYF
TRBJ2-2,TRBV6-1,17,CASSEKAGASNTGELFF
TRBJ1-1,TRBV5-1,13,CATRQGANTEAFF
TRBJ2-2,TRBV5-1,18,CASSYPTSGAANTGELFF
TRBJ1-5,TRBV7-2,13,CASSLALYQPQHF
TRBJ2-2,TRBV5-1,17,CASSLLPPAGGTGELFF
TRBJ2-5,TRBV7-6,17,CASSLGLGLAGPETQYF
TRBJ2-7,TRBV4-1,14,CASSKGRNSYEQYF
TRBJ1-1,TRBV28,13,CASRRSAGNKAFF
TRBJ2-1,TRBV7-9,16,CASSSGTFSSYNEQFF
TRBJ2-4,TRBV7-2,14,CASSKDMAGNIQYF
TRBJ2-4,TRBV10-2,14,CASRGLAGENIQYF
TRBJ2-1,TRBV18,13,CASSPTPVGEQFF
TRBJ2-1,TRBV7-2,19,CASSPRGATNTISYNEQFF
TRBJ2-6,TRBV7-9,18,CASSSRGREVSGANVLTF
TRBJ2-1,TRBV4-2,18,CASSQDRYGGTGYNEQFF
TRBJ1-2,TRBV5-6,13,CASSFWENYGYTF
TRBJ2-2,TRBV7-9,14,CASAIAGVTGELFF
TRBJ1-1,TRBV5-1,15,CASSLPGTLPTEAFF
TRBJ2-5,TRBV28,14,CASSPGQAQETQYF
TRBJ2-3,TRBV7-9,16,CASSLRAGGKTDTQYF
TRBJ1-4,TRBV28,11,CASSLHEKLFF
TRBJ2-7,TRBV7-2,14,CASSPRESSYEQYF
TRBJ2-7,TRBV10-3,18,CAISDPSGRAKTLDEQYF
TRBJ1-6,TRBV6-6,14,CASSSGSLNSPLHF
TRBJ2-1,TRBV7-3,13,CASSSAGYNEQFF
TRBJ2-3,TRBV7-2,13,CASIFQGADTQYF
TRBJ2-3,TRBV6-1,12,CASSEQGSSQYF
TRBJ2-1,TRBV15,15,CATSRVTSGKNEQFF
TRBJ1-1,TRBV4-3,15,CASSTSGSGNTEAFF
TRBJ2-5,TRBV5-1,14,CASRRGLGEETQYF
TRBJ1-1,TRBV6-6,15,CASSHSVGSNTEAFF
TRBJ2-1,TRBV4-2,15,CASSRTSGTYNEQFF
TRBJ2-7,TRBV7-2,16,CASTQRTSGSRYEQYF
TRBJ1-4,TRBV7-9,14,CASSPGQLNEKLFF
TRBJ2-4,TRBV11-2,15,CASSNGQSSKNIQYF
TRBJ2-3,TRBV7-2,15,CASSLAGTSTDTQYF
TRBJ2-7,TRBV18,14,CASSPSDGFHEQYF
TRBJ2-3,TRBV7-3,12,CASSLIGGMQYF
TRBJ2-5,TRBV4-1,14,CASSRPGVQETQYF
TRBJ1-3,TRBV9,18,CASSVAIGRGSSGNTIYF
TRBJ2-1,TRBV6-5,13,CASSSVRGYEQFF
TRBJ2-1,TRBV6-5,11,CASSLRTEQFF
TRBJ1-1,TRBV5-6,15,CASSWQDRGNTEAFF
TRBJ2-3,TRBV27,15,CASSLHRGGTDTQYF
TRBJ2-7,TRBV5-4,17,CASSRGLAGVETYEQYF
TRBJ1-2,TRBV7-9,12,CASDREGYGYTF
TRBJ2-7,TRBV7-2,12,CASSVAGGEQYF